One and the same sample provided the 24 T cell receptor beta chains below, sequenced in a study of T cells in Graves' hyperthyroidism and ophthalmopathy. Amplification targeted TCR beta CDR3 regions from RNA transcripts. In the first-round RT-PCR of the TCR CDR3, the HTBI primer set was used. TCRdb re-called the multiplex PCR reads with MiXCR, one entry per CDR3 protein. The sample has some 700,000 distinct CDR3 sequences, roughly 17% seen once. Sequencing input: blood. All receptors derive from a man aged 45 to 65 with Graves' hyperthyroidism.

In its sample, this clonotype was seen many times. The rearrangement joins TRBV7-2 to TRBJ2-5, with 7 bases fitting TRBD1. The CDR3 runs to 15 residues. Trimming at V came to 5 bases and at J to 2 bases, leaving 8 bases not matched to a gene. CDR1 is SGHTA and CDR2 is FQGNSA in the germline V gene. CDR3 sequence: CASSQVGGQQETQYF. CDR3 coding DNA: TGTGCCAGCAGCCAAGTAGGGGGACAGCAAGAGACCCAGTACTTC. Supplemented by reference TRBV7-2 and TRBJ2-5, the full variable domain reads GAGVSQSPSNKVTEKGKDVELRCDPISGHTALYWYRQSLGQGLEFLIYFQGNSAPDKSGLPSDRFSAERTGGSVSTLTIQRTQQEDSAVYLCASSQVGGQQETQYFGPGTRLLVL.

At least ten counts were recorded for this clonotype. The chain carries TRBV6-2 or TRBV6-3 and TRBJ2-1; D possibly corresponds to TRBD2 (6 bases). With 2 bases removed from V and 4 bases from J, the gap between germline ends came to 15 bases. CDR3 length: 16 residues. Germline loops: CDR1 MNHEY, CDR2 SVGEGT. The CDR3, as DNA: TGTGCCAGCAGTTACGGGTTAGCGGAGGGGTACAATGAGCAGTTCTTC. Residues: CASSYGLAEGYNEQFF.

This clonotype was seen a handful of times. This chain uses TRBV6-6 with TRBJ2-7; D may correspond to TRBD1 or TRBD2 (5 bases each). V dropped 2 bases and J dropped 3 bases, with 8 bases sitting between them. CDR3 length: 13 amino acids. Germline values: CDR1 MNHNY, CDR2 SVGAGI (reference sequence). CDR3 sequence (DNA): TGTGCCAGCAGTTACGGGGGAATCTACGAGCAGTACTTC. It codes for CASSYGGIYEQYF.

This clonotype was found many times. The V gene is TRBV6-2 or TRBV6-3, the J gene TRBJ2-2; TRBD2 agrees at 8 bases. The junction had 9 bases not matched to a gene; V was cut back by 3 bases and J by 3 bases. The CDR3 is 17 residues long. CDR1 is MNHEY, CDR2 SVGEGT, per germline. CDR3 nucleotides: TGTGCCAGCAGTTATTGGCGAGGAGCGGGAGACACCGGGGAGCTGTTTTTT. This sequence encodes CASSYWRGAGDTGELFF.

This clonotype appeared once. The final CDR3 position lacks the conserved phenylalanine or tryptophan, pointing to a likely read error. The rearrangement links TRBV11-2 to TRBJ2-4; D gene unclear. Germline V gene data show CDR1 as SGHAT and CDR2 as FQNNGV. The ends were cut back, 1 base at V and 3 bases at J, with 10 bases in the middle. CDR3 size: 15 residues. The CDR3 is CASSLAGAGKNIQYI. The CDR3 nucleotides are TGTGCCAGCAGCTTAGCGGGCGCCGGCAAAAACATTCAGTACATC.

The sample holds many counts of this clonotype. The CDR3: CASTFQLNQPQHF. The CDR3 bases are TGTGCCAGCACTTTCCAGTTAAATCAGCCCCAGCATTTT. The chain joins TRBV6-1 to TRBJ1-5; the D is unclear. The CDR3 runs to 13 residues. Deletions cut 7 bases from V and 4 bases from J, with 11 bases between. Germline V lookup: CDR1 MNHNS, CDR2 SASEGT.

This clonotype has only a few counts. This chain connects TRBV6-5 to TRBJ1-2; 12 nucleotides match TRBD1. V was pared by 0 bases and J by 6 bases, with 5 bases of the junction left unmatched. In germline, CDR1 is MNHEY, CDR2 SVGAGI. The CDR3 has 16 residues. As DNA, the CDR3 is TGTGCCAGCAGTTACTCAGGGACAGGGGGCCGGGATGGCTACACCTTC. Translated, it gives CASSYSGTGGRDGYTF.

About this clonotype: A read error may explain this, as a much larger clone is one base away. The CDR3 does not close with the conserved phenylalanine or tryptophan, likely indicating a read error. The V and J genes are TRBV2 and TRBJ2-7, with TRBD1 matching over 12 bases. This CDR3 is 14 amino acids long. The junction had 7 bases not matched to a gene; V was cut back by 8 bases and J by 5 bases. The V gene's germline CDR1 is SNHLY and CDR2 FYNNEI. CDR3 DNA sequence: TGTGCCAGCTTACCGGGACAGGGGGCCCACGAGCAGTACTCC. This gives the protein CASLPGQGAHEQYS.

This clonotype was seen at least ten times. The V call is TRBV27, the J call TRBJ2-3; D is undetermined. CDR1 is MNHEY, CDR2 SMNVEV, per germline (reference sequence). The CDR3 covers 14 residues. Between the trimmed V and J ends, which lost 6 bases and 5 bases, there was a span of 15 bases. The CDR3 protein is CASREPTVKDTQYF. The CDR3, as DNA: TGTGCCAGCAGGGAACCGACTGTTAAAGATACGCAGTATTTT.

This clonotype showed up many times. The rearrangement uses TRBV9 and TRBJ2-5, with 11 bases aligning to TRBD2. The CDR3 sequence is 16 residues long. Looked up from germline, CDR1 is SGDLS and CDR2 is YYNGEE. Germline trimming cut 3 bases from V and 4 bases from J; bases unmatched to any gene: 8. In nucleotides, the CDR3 is TGTGCCAGCAGCGGGGGACTAGCGGTCCAGGGAGAGACCCAGTACTTC. Protein: CASSGGLAVQGETQYF. The whole variable domain, remainder taken from reference TRBV9 and TRBJ2-5, is DSGVTQTPKHLITATGQRVTLRCSPRSGDLSVYWYQQSLDQGLQFLIQYYNGEERAKGNILERFSAQQFPDLHSELNLSSLELGDSALYFCASSGGLAVQGETQYFGPGTRLLVL.

This clonotype was counted a few times. The rearrangement uses TRBV30 and TRBJ1-1, with TRBD1 identical over 7 bases. V trimming: 5 bases; J trimming: 4 bases; junction bases outside the gene matches: 13. The CDR3 length is 15 residues. Germline CDR1 is GTSNPN and CDR2 is SVGIG (reference sequence). CDR3 DNA sequence: TGTGCCTGGTATTTTAGGGACAGAGGATCCACTGAAGCTTTCTTT. It specifies CAWYFRDRGSTEAFF.

This clonotype appeared many times. The chain recombines TRBV6-2 or TRBV6-3 with TRBJ1-2, with D uncertain. CDR1 is MNHEY, CDR2 SVGEGT, per germline. Between the trimmed V and J ends, which lost 2 bases and 7 bases, there was a span of 11 bases. This CDR3 region has 13 residues. The CDR3 bases are TGTGCCAGCAGTTACACGGGTTCGCGTGGCTACACCTTC. It specifies CASSYTGSRGYTF.

This clonotype was observed a few times. The chain has TRBV19 and TRBJ1-5; weak D call: TRBD1 (5 bases). CDR3 length: 16 residues. V was cut by 8 bases and J by 0 bases, with 17 bases left in between. The germline CDR1 and CDR2 sequences are LNHDA and SQIVND (reference sequence). The CDR3 DNA reads TGTGCCAGTCAAACCGAAACAGGAAATAGCAATCAGCCCCAGCATTTT. Protein product: CASQTETGNSNQPQHF.

This clonotype was counted at least ten times. This chain uses TRBV7-9 with TRBJ2-1, with a possible D match to TRBD2 (6 bases). Germline V gene lookup returns CDR1 SEHNR and CDR2 FQNEAQ (reference sequence). The CDR3 loop spans 16 amino acids. V lost 8 bases and J 0 bases, leaving 17 bases between the germline ends. Here the CDR3 DNA reads TGTGCCAGCTCCGGGGCGGGGTGGAGCTCCTACAATGAGCAGTTCTTC. It yields the protein CASSGAGWSSYNEQFF.

This clonotype was counted between two and nine times. The chain's CDR3 is CASSPPGLSAEAFF. In DNA form, the CDR3 reads TGCGCCAGCAGCCCCCCGGGACTATCCGCTGAAGCTTTCTTT. This chain connects TRBV5-1 to TRBJ1-1; D perhaps matches TRBD1 (5 bases). This CDR3 region has 14 residues. In germline, CDR1 is SGHRS, CDR2 YFSETQ. V gave up 4 bases and J gave up 6 bases, with 16 bases separating them.

The V call is TRBV19, the J call TRBJ1-1; perhaps TRBD1 as D (5 bases). The CDR3 is 15 residues long. In germline, CDR1 is LNHDA, CDR2 SQIVND (reference sequence). Trimming took off 5 bases at V and 1 base at J, with 14 bases between the two ends. The CDR3 protein is CASSPPPTENTEAFF. DNA for the CDR3: TGTGCCAGTAGTCCCCCCCCGACAGAGAACACTGAAGCTTTCTTT.

The table lists this clonotype with a count of one. The CDR3 nucleotides are TGTGCCATCAGCGGGACAGGGGCTGGAAACACCATATATTTT. This encodes CAISGTGAGNTIYF. The chain has TRBV10-3 and TRBJ1-3, with TRBD1 matching over 10 bases. V trimming: 6 bases; J trimming: 2 bases; junction bases outside the gene matches: 1. From germline, CDR1 is ENHRY and CDR2 SYGVKD. The CDR3 contains 14 residues.

This clonotype was observed a few times. This sequence joins TRBV20-1 and TRBJ2-1; 7 bases are shared with TRBD1. The CDR3 is 13 residues long. CDR1 and CDR2 (germline): DFQATT, SNEGSKA (reference sequence). The junction had 9 bases not matched to a gene; V was cut back by 3 bases and J by 10 bases. The CDR3 DNA sequence: TGCAGTGCTAGGGCGACAGGGACGTACGAGCAGTTCTTC. It encodes CSARATGTYEQFF.

There are many counts of this clonotype. The chain carries TRBV5-1 and TRBJ2-3; D is unclear. The length of the CDR3 is 14 residues. V was clipped by 1 base and J by 2 bases, with 8 bases between them. The germline V gene has CDR1 SGHRS and CDR2 YFSETQ. The CDR3 loop reads CASSLRVTTDTQYF. The CDR3 nucleotides are TGCGCCAGCAGCTTGCGGGTGACCACAGATACGCAGTATTTT.

Ten or more counts support this clonotype. V is TRBV2 and J is TRBJ2-3; TRBD2 agrees at 9 bases. This CDR3 has 13 amino acids. With V trimmed by 10 bases and J by 2 bases, 4 bases remained unmatched. The germline gives CDR1 SNHLY, CDR2 FYNNEI. CDR3 DNA: TGTGCCATGCGGACTAGCGCCACAGATACGCAGTATTTT. This gives the protein CAMRTSATDTQYF.

The chain couples TRBV28 to TRBJ2-1; 14 bases fit TRBD2. The CDR3 covers 18 residues. Germline assignment: CDR1 MDHEN and CDR2 SYDVKM. V shed 2 bases and J 0 bases; nucleotides not matched to a gene: 3. In DNA, the CDR3 is TGTGCCAGCAGTTTACCGACTAGCGGGAGGGTCTCCTACAATGAGCAGTTCTTC. Translated: CASSLPTSGRVSYNEQFF.

This chain connects TRBV27 to TRBJ2-7; 9 nucleotides align to TRBD2. The CDR3 is made up of 15 amino acids. The V segment lost 0 bases and the J segment 4 bases; nucleotides outside the gene matches: 4. Germline CDR1 is MNHEY and CDR2 is SMNVEV (reference sequence). CDR3 residues: CASSLSPAGGYEQYF. The CDR3 DNA follows: TGTGCCAGCAGTTTATCGCCAGCGGGGGGATACGAGCAGTACTTC.

The J gene is TRBJ2-7, the V gene TRBV10-3; D unclear. Germline CDR1 ENHRY, CDR2 SYGVKD. The CDR3 has 14 amino acids. V lost 4 bases to trimming and J lost 2 bases, with 12 bases between them. CDR3 DNA sequence: TGTGCCATCAGTGCCCTACCTGGCCCCTACGAGCAGTACTTC. Encoded protein: CAISALPGPYEQYF.

The V call is TRBV6-1, the J call TRBJ1-1; weak D call: TRBD1 (5 bases). CDR3 length: 11 amino acids. Looked up from germline, CDR1 is MNHNS and CDR2 is SASEGT. V gave up 8 bases and J gave up 11 bases, with 15 bases separating them. This chain's CDR3 is CASLSAGRAFF. CDR3 DNA sequence: TGTGCCAGCCTGAGCGCAGGGAGGGCTTTCTTT.